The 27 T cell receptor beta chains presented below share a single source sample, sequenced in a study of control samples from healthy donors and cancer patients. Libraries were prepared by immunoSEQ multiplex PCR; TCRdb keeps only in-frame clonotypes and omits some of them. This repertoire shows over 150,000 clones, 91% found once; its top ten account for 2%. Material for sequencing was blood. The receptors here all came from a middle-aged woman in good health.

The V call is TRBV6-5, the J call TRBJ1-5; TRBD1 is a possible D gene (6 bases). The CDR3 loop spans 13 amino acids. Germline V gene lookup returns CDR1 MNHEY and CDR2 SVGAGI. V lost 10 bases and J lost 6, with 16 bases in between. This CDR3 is CATTPGGGQPQHF. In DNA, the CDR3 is TGTGCCACCACACCGGGGGGCGGTCAGCCCCAGCATTTT.

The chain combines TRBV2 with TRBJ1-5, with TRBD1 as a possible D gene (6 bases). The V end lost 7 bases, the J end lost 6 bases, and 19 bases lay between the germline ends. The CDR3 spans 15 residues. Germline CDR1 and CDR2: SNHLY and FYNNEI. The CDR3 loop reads CASIKSEGGGQPQHF. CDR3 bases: TGTGCCAGCATAAAGTCAGAAGGGGGGGGTCAGCCCCAGCATTTT.

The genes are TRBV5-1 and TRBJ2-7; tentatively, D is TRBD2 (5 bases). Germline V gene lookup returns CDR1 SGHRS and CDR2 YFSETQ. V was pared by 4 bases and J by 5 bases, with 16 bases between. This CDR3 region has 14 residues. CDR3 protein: CASSRRHGGDEQYF. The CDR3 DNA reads TGCGCCAGCAGCCGGCGCCATGGAGGTGACGAGCAGTACTTC. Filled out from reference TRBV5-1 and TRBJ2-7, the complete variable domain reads KAGVTQTPRYLIKTRGQQVTLSCSPISGHRSVSWYQQTPGQGLQFLFEYFSETQRNKGNFPGRFSGRQFSNSRSEMNVSTLELGDSALYLCASSRRHGGDEQYFGPGTRLTVT.

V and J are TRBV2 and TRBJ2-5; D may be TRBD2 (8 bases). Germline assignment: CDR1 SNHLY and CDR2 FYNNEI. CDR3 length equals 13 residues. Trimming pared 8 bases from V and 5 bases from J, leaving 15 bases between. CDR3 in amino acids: CASSSGGQETQYF. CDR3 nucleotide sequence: TGTGCCAGCTCCAGCGGGGGACAGGAGACCCAGTACTTC.

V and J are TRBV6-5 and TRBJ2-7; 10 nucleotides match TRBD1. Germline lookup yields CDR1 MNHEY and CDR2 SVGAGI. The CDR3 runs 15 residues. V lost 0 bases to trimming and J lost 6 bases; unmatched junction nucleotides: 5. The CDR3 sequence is CASSYSGTGVGEQYF. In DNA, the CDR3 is TGTGCCAGCAGTTACTCCGGGACAGGGGTGGGCGAGCAGTACTTC.

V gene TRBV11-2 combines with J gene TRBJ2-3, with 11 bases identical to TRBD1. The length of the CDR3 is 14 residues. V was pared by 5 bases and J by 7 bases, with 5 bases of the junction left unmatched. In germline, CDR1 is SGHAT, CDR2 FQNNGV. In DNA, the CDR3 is TGTGCCAGCAGCCCGGGACAGGGGGGGAATACGCAGTATTTT. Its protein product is CASSPGQGGNTQYF.

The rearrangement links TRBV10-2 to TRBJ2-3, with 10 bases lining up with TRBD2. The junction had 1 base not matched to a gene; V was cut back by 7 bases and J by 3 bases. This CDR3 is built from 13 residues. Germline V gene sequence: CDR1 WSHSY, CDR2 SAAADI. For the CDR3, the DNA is TGCGCCAGCACTAGCGGGGGAACAGATACGCAGTATTTT. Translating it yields CASTSGGTDTQYF.

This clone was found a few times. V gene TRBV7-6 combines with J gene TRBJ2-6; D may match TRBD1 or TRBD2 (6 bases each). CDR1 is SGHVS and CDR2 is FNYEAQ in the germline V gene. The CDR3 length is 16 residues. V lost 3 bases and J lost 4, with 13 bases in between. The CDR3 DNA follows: TGTGCCAGCAGCTTGGCGGGACACTCCGGGGCCAACGTCCTGACTTTC. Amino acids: CASSLAGHSGANVLTF.

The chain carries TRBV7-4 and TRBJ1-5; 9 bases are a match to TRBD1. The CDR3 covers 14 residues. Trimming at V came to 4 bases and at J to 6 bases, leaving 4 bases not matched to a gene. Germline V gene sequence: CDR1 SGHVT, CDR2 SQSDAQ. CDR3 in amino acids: CASSSRQGVQPQHF. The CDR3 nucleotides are TGTGCCAGCAGCTCCCGACAGGGGGTTCAGCCCCAGCATTTT.

The CDR3 here is CAISGGEGASGANVLTF. The CDR3 coding sequence is TGTGCCATCAGTGGGGGTGAGGGGGCGTCTGGGGCCAACGTCCTGACTTTC. The chain employs TRBV10-3 and TRBJ2-6, with 7 bases matching TRBD1. Per the germline V gene, CDR1 is ENHRY and CDR2 is SYGVKD. The CDR3 extends over 17 amino acids. The V gene end was trimmed by 4 bases and the J gene end by 1 base; junction bases not matched to a gene: 7.

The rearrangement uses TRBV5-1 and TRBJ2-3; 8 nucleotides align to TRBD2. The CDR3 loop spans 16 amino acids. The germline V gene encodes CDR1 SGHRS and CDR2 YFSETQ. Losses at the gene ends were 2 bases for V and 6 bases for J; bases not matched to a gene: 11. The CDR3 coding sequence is TGCGCCAGCAGCTTCGAGGGGACTAGTCTCTCGGATACGCAGTATTTT. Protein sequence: CASSFEGTSLSDTQYF.

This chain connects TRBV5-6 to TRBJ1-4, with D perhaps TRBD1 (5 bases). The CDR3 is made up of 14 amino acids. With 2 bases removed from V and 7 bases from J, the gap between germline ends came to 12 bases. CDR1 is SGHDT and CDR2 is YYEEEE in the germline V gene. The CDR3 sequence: CASSFGARGEKLFF. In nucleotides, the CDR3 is TGTGCCAGCAGCTTTGGGGCGCGGGGTGAAAAACTGTTTTTT.

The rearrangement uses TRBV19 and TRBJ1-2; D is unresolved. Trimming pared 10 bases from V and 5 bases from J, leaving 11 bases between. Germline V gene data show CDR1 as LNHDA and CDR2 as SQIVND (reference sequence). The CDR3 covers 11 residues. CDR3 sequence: CATNQVYGYTF. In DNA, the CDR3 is TGTGCCACCAACCAGGTTTATGGCTACACCTTC.

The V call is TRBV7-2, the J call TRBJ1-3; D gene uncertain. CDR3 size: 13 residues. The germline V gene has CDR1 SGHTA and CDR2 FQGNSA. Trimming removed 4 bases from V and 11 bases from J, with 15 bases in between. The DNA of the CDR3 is TGTGCCAGCAGCTCCGATCTGGAAACGGCCATATATTTT. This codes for CASSSDLETAIYF.

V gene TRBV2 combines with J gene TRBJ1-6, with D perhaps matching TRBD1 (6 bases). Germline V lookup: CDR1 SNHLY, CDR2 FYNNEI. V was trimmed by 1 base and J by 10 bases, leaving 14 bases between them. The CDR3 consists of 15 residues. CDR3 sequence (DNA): TGTGCCAGCAGTGAAGAGGGGGGCAGAACCTCACCCCTCCACTTT. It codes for CASSEEGGRTSPLHF.

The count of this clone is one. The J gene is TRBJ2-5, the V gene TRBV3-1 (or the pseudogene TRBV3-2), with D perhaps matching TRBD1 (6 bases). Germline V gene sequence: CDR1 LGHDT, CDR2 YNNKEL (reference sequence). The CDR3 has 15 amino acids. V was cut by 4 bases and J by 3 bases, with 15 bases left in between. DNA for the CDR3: TGTGCCAGCAGCCCAGAAGCCGGGACAAAAGAGACCCAGTACTTC. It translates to CASSPEAGTKETQYF.

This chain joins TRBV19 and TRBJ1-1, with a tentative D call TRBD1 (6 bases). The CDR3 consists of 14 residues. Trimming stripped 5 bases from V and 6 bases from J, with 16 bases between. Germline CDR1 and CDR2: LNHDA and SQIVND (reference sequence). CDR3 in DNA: TGTGCCAGTAGTGCCCAGGGGAGTACGGCTGAAGCTTTCTTT. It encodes CASSAQGSTAEAFF.

CDR3 in amino acids: CASSQPRGGGYNEQFF. CDR3 nucleotide sequence: TGCGCCAGCAGCCAACCTCGGGGGGGTGGCTACAATGAGCAGTTCTTC. This chain links TRBV4-1 with TRBJ2-1; 8 bases match TRBD2. Per the germline V gene, CDR1 is MGHRA and CDR2 is YSYEKL. The junction had 6 bases not matched to a gene; V was cut back by 2 bases and J by 3 bases. The CDR3 runs to 16 residues.

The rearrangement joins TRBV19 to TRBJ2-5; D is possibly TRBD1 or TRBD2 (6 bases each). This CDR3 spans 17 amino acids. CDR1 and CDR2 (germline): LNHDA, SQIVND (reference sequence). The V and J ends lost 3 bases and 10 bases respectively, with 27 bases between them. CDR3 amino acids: CASSMTVRVGGPAGQYF. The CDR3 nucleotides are TGTGCCAGTAGTATGACAGTAAGGGTGGGGGGCCCCGCGGGCCAGTACTTC.

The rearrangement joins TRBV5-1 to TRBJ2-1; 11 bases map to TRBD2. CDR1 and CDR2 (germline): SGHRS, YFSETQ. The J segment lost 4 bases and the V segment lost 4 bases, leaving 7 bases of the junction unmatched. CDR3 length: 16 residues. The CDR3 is CASSGDSGGAYNEQFF. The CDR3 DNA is TGCGCCAGCAGCGGCGATAGCGGGGGGGCGTACAATGAGCAGTTCTTC.

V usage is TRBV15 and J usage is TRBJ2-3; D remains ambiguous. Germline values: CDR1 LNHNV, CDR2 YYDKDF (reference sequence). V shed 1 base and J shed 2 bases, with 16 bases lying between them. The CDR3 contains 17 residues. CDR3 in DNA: TGTGCCACCAGCAGAGCCTCCGGGCCCAAACTCACAGATACGCAGTATTTT. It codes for CATSRASGPKLTDTQYF.

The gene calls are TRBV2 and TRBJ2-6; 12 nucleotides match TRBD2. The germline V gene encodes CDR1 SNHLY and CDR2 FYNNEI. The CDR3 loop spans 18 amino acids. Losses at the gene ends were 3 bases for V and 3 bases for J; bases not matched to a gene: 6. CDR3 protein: CASSDLAGGPYGANVLTF. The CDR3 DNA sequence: TGTGCCAGCAGTGATCTAGCGGGGGGGCCTTATGGGGCCAACGTCCTGACTTTC.

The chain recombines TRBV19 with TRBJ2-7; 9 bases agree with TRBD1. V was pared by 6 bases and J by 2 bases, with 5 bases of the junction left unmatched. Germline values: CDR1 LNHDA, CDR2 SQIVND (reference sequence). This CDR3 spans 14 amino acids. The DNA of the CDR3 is TGTGCCAGTAGCCGGACAGGGGACACCTACGAGCAGTACTTC. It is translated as CASSRTGDTYEQYF.

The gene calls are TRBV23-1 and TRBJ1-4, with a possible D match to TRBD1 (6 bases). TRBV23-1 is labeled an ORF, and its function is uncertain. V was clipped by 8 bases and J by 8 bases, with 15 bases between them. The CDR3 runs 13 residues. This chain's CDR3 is CASDRGAKEKLFF. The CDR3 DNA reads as TGCGCCAGCGACCGGGGGGCGAAGGAAAAACTGTTTTTT.

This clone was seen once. The CDR3 spells CASSRLAGGDTQYF. The CDR3 DNA is TGTGCCAGCAGCCGGCTAGCGGGGGGAGATACGCAGTATTTT. This chain uses TRBV3-1 (or the pseudogene TRBV3-2) with TRBJ2-3; 11 bases are a match to TRBD2. The CDR3 totals 14 residues. Germline loops: CDR1 LGHDT, CDR2 YNNKEL (reference sequence). Trimming removed 4 bases from V and 5 bases from J; junction bases left unmatched: 2.

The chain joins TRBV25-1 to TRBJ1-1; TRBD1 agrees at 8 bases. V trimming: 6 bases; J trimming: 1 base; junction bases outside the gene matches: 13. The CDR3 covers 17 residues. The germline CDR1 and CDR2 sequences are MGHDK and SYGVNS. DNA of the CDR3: TGTGCCAGCAGGACCGGGACAGGCGACCTATGGAACACTGAAGCTTTCTTT. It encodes CASRTGTGDLWNTEAFF.

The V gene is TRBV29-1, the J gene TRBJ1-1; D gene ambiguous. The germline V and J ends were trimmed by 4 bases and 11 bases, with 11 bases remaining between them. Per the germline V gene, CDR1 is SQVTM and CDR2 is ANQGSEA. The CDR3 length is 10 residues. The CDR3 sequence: CSVGERWAFF. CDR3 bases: TGCAGCGTTGGAGAGAGGTGGGCTTTCTTT. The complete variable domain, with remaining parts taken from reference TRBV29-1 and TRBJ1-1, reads SAVISQKPSRDICQRGTSLTIQCQVDSQVTMMFWYRQQPGQSLTLIATANQGSEATYESGFVIDKFPISRPNLTFSTLTVSNMSPEDSSIYLCSVGERWAFFGQGTRLTVV.